Reported below is one T cell receptor beta chain. This clonotype was seen only a few times. Its cognate antigen has yet to be identified. No base-level quality is on record; no much larger clone is a single base apart. The data were obtained in a study of T cell repertoires in cytomegalovirus infection (dated by TCRdb to the late 2010s). Notes on the research overall: Alongside well-studied HLA-B-restricted epitopes, the peptide stimulations were aimed at recently identified HLA-C-restricted CMV epitopes, whose presentation resists viral immunomodulation. Donor HLA type was relevant to the analysis, as public TCR beta signatures indicated carriage of CMV infection together with the matching HLA type. The study at large found these results: In both this cohort and an independent cohort of over 350 donors, the cumulative frequency of public TCR beta family members distinguished carriers of CMV infection plus the relevant HLA type. In the ex vivo response, HLA-C-restricted CMV-specific TCR beta clonotypes were dominant, and in two of eight donors the single most frequent clonotype came from this HLA-C-restricted group.

Instrument used: Illumina HiSeq 1500. TCRdb handled the public reads itself, with Q25 trimming in fastp and clone calling in MiXCR, and kept productive beta chains. Every entry covers one CDR3 protein and lists the most common genes and DNA from its rows. The sample table shows about 150,000 distinct CDR3 sequences, and around 32% are seen once. The ten largest clones add up to around 50% of the sample. The treatment or condition label of this sample denotes: in vitro stimulation with specific CMV peptide epitopes to enrich CMV-specific T cells. The input for sequencing was CD8+ T cells from cultured PBMCs, taken from culture after CMV antigen stimulation. This receptor was taken from a human donor in good health (CMV status not recorded). Some clones in this sample may be carry-over from other donors' samples.

The encoded CDR3 is CASSYSMLAGSVDTQYF. The DNA sequence is TGTGCCAGCAGTTACTCGATGCTAGCGGGGTCGGTAGATACGCAGTATTTT. The rearrangement combines TRBV6-6 with TRBJ2-3, and 9 junction bases match TRBD2. Including cysteine and phenylalanine, the CDR3 has 17 amino acids. Only the CDR3 DNA is retained, 51 bases long and in frame from the first base. V is cut back by 0 bases and J by 5 bases, with 9 bases in the junction unmatched. From a lookup of the germline V gene (reference sequence), CDR1 and CDR2 are MNHNY and SVGAGI.